The 17 T cell receptor beta chains reported below all come from one sample, sequenced in a study of T-cell reconstitution after alpha-beta-depleted transplantation in children. Molecular barcoding with unique molecular identifiers was used for the TCRbeta library. One entry per CDR3 protein, called by TCRdb with MiXCR from the PCR reads. The profile shows fewer than 550,000 distinct CDR3 sequences, over 9.5% of them singletons. Sequences were derived from PBMCs, mostly from graft donor cells, sampled 180 days after TCRalphabeta/CD19-depleted stem cell transplant. These receptors originate from a female patient between 2 and 10 years old who had a stem cell transplant for aplastic anemia, so the T cells may come from the graft donor.

This clonotype was picked up one time. The chain uses TRBV6-1 and TRBJ2-2; 12 nucleotides line up with TRBD2. The V gene's germline CDR1 is MNHNS and CDR2 SASEGT. V was pared by 5 bases and J by 1 base, with 8 bases of the junction left unmatched. The CDR3 length is 18 residues. CDR3 DNA sequence: TGTGCCAGCAGTCCCCGACTAGCGGGAGATCTGAACACCGGGGAGCTGTTTTTT. This gives the protein CASSPRLAGDLNTGELFF.

This clonotype has ten or more counts. J is TRBJ2-5 and V is TRBV7-2; D is unresolved. The CDR3 is 11 amino acids. Trimming left V 5 bases short and J 5 bases short, with 6 bases between. The germline V gene has CDR1 SGHTA and CDR2 FQGNSA. The CDR3 loop reads CASSPLETQYF. Here the CDR3 DNA reads TGTGCCAGCAGCCCCCTCGAGACCCAGTACTTC.

This clonotype was recorded at least ten times. This chain connects TRBV29-1 to TRBJ2-2; D tentatively fits TRBD1 or TRBD2 (5 bases each). The V end was cut by 7 bases, the J end by 9 bases, with 18 bases between. From germline, CDR1 is SQVTM and CDR2 ANQGSEA. There are 13 residues in the CDR3. CDR3 sequence reads: CSATVQSGRELFF. The CDR3 coding sequence is TGCAGCGCGACAGTTCAGTCGGGACGGGAGCTGTTTTTT.

At least ten counts were recorded for this clonotype. The chain combines TRBV28 with TRBJ2-3; D may be TRBD1 or TRBD2 (5 bases each). In germline, CDR1 is MDHEN, CDR2 SYDVKM. The V end lost 1 base, the J end lost 4 bases, and 15 bases lay between the germline ends. The length of the CDR3 is 16 residues. The CDR3 sequence: CASSLLGGAGADTQYF. The CDR3 region has the DNA TGTGCCAGCAGTTTATTGGGTGGGGCGGGCGCAGATACGCAGTATTTT.

V is TRBV25-1 and J is TRBJ2-1; 7 bases match TRBD1. CDR1 and CDR2 (germline): MGHDK, SYGVNS. There are 14 residues in the CDR3. The ends lost 3 bases at V and 4 bases at J; junction bases unmatched: 3. In DNA, the CDR3 is TGTGCCAGCAGTGACCCGGGACAGTACAATGAGCAGTTCTTC. This sequence encodes CASSDPGQYNEQFF.

The chain recombines TRBV28 with TRBJ1-5, with TRBD1 identical over 9 bases. CDR3 length: 14 residues. Germline loops: CDR1 MDHEN, CDR2 SYDVKM. Unmatched junction bases numbered 4, after V lost 8 bases and J lost 2 bases. The CDR3 region is CASGTGIRNQPQHF. DNA for the CDR3: TGTGCCAGCGGGACAGGGATCCGCAATCAGCCCCAGCATTTT.

The chain employs TRBV10-2 and TRBJ2-3; D remains unclear. Germline CDR1 WSHSY, CDR2 SAAADI. The CDR3 is 16 amino acids. With 3 bases removed from V and 4 bases from J, the gap between germline ends came to 17 bases. Here the CDR3 DNA reads TGCGCCAGCAGTGAACCAGGATTGACCGGCCCAGATACGCAGTATTTT. Amino acid sequence: CASSEPGLTGPDTQYF.

This chain joins TRBV10-3 and TRBJ1-5; D uncertain. The CDR3 is made up of 12 amino acids. Germline V lookup: CDR1 ENHRY, CDR2 SYGVKD. The ends were cut back, 6 bases at V and 1 base at J, with 4 bases in the middle. The CDR3 loop reads CAISPSNQPQHF. The CDR3, as DNA: TGTGCCATCAGCCCGAGCAATCAGCCCCAGCATTTT.

With regard to this clonotype: A much larger clone is a single base away; this may be a read error. The chain couples TRBV28 to TRBJ2-3; 12 nucleotides align to TRBD1. The CDR3 totals 15 residues. V gave up 6 bases and J gave up 6 bases; unmatched junction bases: 7. The germline gives CDR1 MDHEN, CDR2 SYDVKM. DNA for the CDR3: TGTGCCAGCAGGTTTCCGGGACAGGGGGCGGATACGCAGTATTTT. This sequence encodes CASRFPGQGADTQYF.

The rearrangement joins TRBV5-1 to TRBJ2-4; TRBD2 matches at 11 bases. This CDR3 has 19 amino acids. From germline, CDR1 is SGHRS and CDR2 YFSETQ. The V gene end was trimmed by 0 bases and the J gene end by 6 bases; junction bases not matched to a gene: 14. CDR3 nucleotide sequence: TGCGCCAGCAGCTTGGCGCGCAGTAGTAGCGGGAGGGCCGGAAACATTCAGTACTTC. It translates to CASSLARSSSGRAGNIQYF.

This clonotype was recorded a few times. The CDR3 reads CSVEGAGGWYTEAFF. Here the CDR3 DNA reads TGCAGCGTTGAGGGGGCAGGGGGTTGGTACACTGAAGCTTTCTTT. The gene calls are TRBV29-1 and TRBJ1-1, with 7 positions matching TRBD1. V lost 3 bases and J lost 3; bases outside the gene matches: 10. CDR3 length equals 15 residues. Germline CDR1 is SQVTM and CDR2 is ANQGSEA.

CDR3 in amino acids: CSARDLFTDTQYF. In nucleotides, the CDR3 is TGCAGTGCTAGAGATCTCTTCACAGATACGCAGTATTTT. The chain joins TRBV20-1 to TRBJ2-3; D is uncertain. Between the trimmed V and J ends, which lost 0 bases and 2 bases, there was a span of 6 bases. This CDR3 contains 13 residues. Germline V gene sequence: CDR1 DFQATT, CDR2 SNEGSKA (reference sequence).

This clonotype was seen ten or more times. One end of the junction does not line up with germline, which may come from a read error. The gene calls are TRBV5-1 and TRBJ2-3; D is undetermined. CDR1 is SGHRS and CDR2 is YFSETQ in the germline V gene. CDR3 length equals 14 residues. CDR3 loop: CASSLSGGTDTQYF. The CDR3 DNA sequence: TGTGCCAGCAGCTTAAGTGGTGGCACAGATACGCAGTATTTT.

This clonotype was counted between two and nine times. The chain uses TRBV5-6 and TRBJ1-3, with TRBD1 identical over 7 bases. Trimming cost V 0 bases and J 1 base; bases outside gene matches: 7. CDR3 length: 17 amino acids. Germline V gene lookup returns CDR1 SGHDT and CDR2 YYEEEE. CDR3 bases: TGTGCCAGCAGCTTGGATATCGGGACAGCATCTGGAAACACCATATATTTT. This encodes CASSLDIGTASGNTIYF.

This clonotype came up a few times. The chain uses TRBV12-3 or TRBV12-4 and TRBJ2-1; 7 bases agree with TRBD1. The J segment lost 6 bases and the V segment lost 1 base, leaving 6 bases of the junction unmatched. This CDR3 comprises 15 residues. The CDR3 sequence: CASSLGGTAFNEQFF. The CDR3 bases are TGTGCCAGCAGTTTAGGGGGGACAGCCTTCAATGAGCAGTTCTTC.

This clonotype was picked up many times. The CDR3 protein is CSARGPRSSYNEQFF. The CDR3 nucleotides are TGCAGTGCTAGAGGCCCCCGTAGCTCCTACAATGAGCAGTTCTTC. This rearrangement joins TRBV20-1 to TRBJ2-1, with D unresolved. V was clipped by 1 base and J by 0 bases, with 10 bases between them. CDR3 length: 15 residues. The germline V gene has CDR1 DFQATT and CDR2 SNEGSKA (reference sequence).

The V and J genes are TRBV6-2 or TRBV6-3 and TRBJ2-3; no firm D call. Trimming stripped 6 bases from V and 2 bases from J, with 24 bases between. CDR3 length: 18 amino acids. CDR1 is MNHEY, CDR2 SVGEGT, per germline. CDR3 loop: CASSLFPGGFEPTDTQYF. CDR3 coding DNA: TGTGCCAGCAGCCTATTCCCGGGTGGGTTTGAGCCCACAGATACGCAGTATTTT.